This T cell receptor (beta chain) was sequenced in a study of identical twins (dated by TCRdb to the mid-2010s). A note on the overall study: The study deep-sequenced TCR alpha and beta repertoires from monozygotic twins, unrelated adults of various ages and cord blood to test whether fetal clonotypes persist. To rule out contamination, replicate twin experiments were performed at different times with different library preparation protocols. The full study reports these points: In monozygotic twins, recombination models systematically underestimated out-of-frame TCR alpha sharing, but the models matched the sharing seen between unrelated individuals. Invariant T cells such as MAIT and iNKT could partly confound zero-insertion analyses, though diverse VJ usage argued against this for most clonotypes. Compared with coincidental sharing between unrelated individuals, an excess of low generation-probability sequences was observed among out-of-frame TCR alpha sequences shared between twins. Abundant cord blood beta clonotypes carried fewer insertions; young adult naive repertoires showed a weaker similar trend, while memory repertoires showed none. Excess twin sharing in beta out-of-frame sequences was weaker because fewer shared sequences lowered the signal-to-noise ratio. Conclusions relied on cross-sectional statistical analysis, since the same donors could not be followed over many years.

The library was built by means of 5' RACE. TCRdb shows the sequencer as Illumina HiSeq 2000. A universal primer binding site was added through template switching, and the final cDNA carried a unique molecular identifier so that TCR cDNA molecules could be counted accurately. First-strand cDNA for TCR alpha and beta chains was synthesized from specific primers in the conserved constant-segment region. To control for contamination, every cDNA library was double barcoded, receiving both a SMART-Mk sample barcode and Illumina barcodes. TruSeq adapter sequences, together with Illumina sample barcodes, were added in two successive PCR steps. The TCR alpha and beta cDNA libraries were sequenced on the Illumina HiSeq platform using custom primers. The original methods were these. MiGEC processed the raw reads to extract unique molecular identifiers, while MiXCR was used to determine the CDR3 positions. Recombination models were inferred per individual with the repgenHMM and IGoR tools using an EM algorithm. Shared clonotype analysis was performed with the tcR package in R, normalizing sharing by the product of cloneset sizes. Out-of-frame nonproductive sequences were analyzed to study raw recombination free of thymic and clonal selection effects. The public reads were reanalyzed by TCRdb: fastp trimming at Q25, MiXCR alignment, in-frame beta chains only. Under each unique CDR3 protein, matching rows form one entry showing the most common genes and DNA. The V and J calls here are based on TCRdb, not the publication. This sample comprises hundreds of thousands of distinct CDR3 sequences, around a sixth of them detected only once. 13% of the sample rests with the top ten.

Every donor in the study was a healthy Caucasian. The twin cohort consisted of three pairs of female monozygotic twins, all aged 18 to 29 years. The RNA used for TCR libraries was isolated from peripheral blood mononuclear cells. Trimming at the junction amounts to 7 bases on V and 1 base on J, and the germline ends lie 19 bases apart. CDR1 and CDR2 were assigned from the germline V gene (reference sequence) as LNHNV and YYDKDF. From cysteine to phenylalanine, the CDR3 is 16 amino acids long. CDR3 DNA is the only sequence kept; it has 48 bases, read in frame from the first base. A remark on this clonotype: The antigen this receptor binds is unknown. One base away there is no much larger clone; base qualities are not given.

Another study also made use of these data, one on T cells expressing NK-cell markers. As described in the second report: In sorted CD3+CD56+NKG2C+, CD3+CD56+NKG2C- and CD3+CD56-NKG2C+ T-cell subsets from roughly 8 donors, TCR beta-chain repertoires were profiled. Among the eight sequenced donors, seven were HCMV-seropositive and one was HCMV-seronegative. To restrict sorting to alphabetaTCR-expressing T cells, an anti-gammadeltaTCR antibody was added in several experiments. For about 6 donors, the dominant CD3+CD56+NKG2C+ clonotypes were among the top 10 CD8+ clonotypes and accounted for about 1.0-8% of CD8+ T cells. Those dominant clonotypes were again the most abundant among CD3+CD56-NKG2C+ cells in a handful of donors, at roughly 25-65%. It remained unclear whether the expanded NKG2C-expressing T cell clones were specific for HCMV antigens. Randomly selected healthy volunteers, three men and five women, were used as the eight sequenced donors. HCMV-specific IgG was detected in serum with a commercial ELISA kit to determine HCMV serostatus. For over 5 donors, bulk peripheral blood T-cell repertoires were additionally sequenced from unsorted PBMC. Reads were demultiplexed and grouped by UMI with MIGEC, and clonotypes were assembled and quantified with MiTCR. To exclude erroneous sequences, only TCR cDNA sequences supported by at least two reads were retained. The tcR package was used for downstream repertoire analysis, and clonotypes were matched between fractions using CDR3 nucleotide sequence together with V segment. VDJmatch was used to annotate antigen specificity against VDJdb, with one amino acid substitution allowed in CDR3.

The sample consisted of PBMCs. The chain joins TRBV15 to TRBJ2-5; the D gene is perhaps TRBD1, from 6 matching bases. This clonotype was obtained from a woman under 30 in good health. The CDR3 amino acid sequence is: CATNPGQGNFQETQYF. Read as DNA, the sequence is TGTGCCACCAACCCGGGGCAGGGGAACTTCCAAGAGACCCAGTACTTC.